This T cell receptor (beta chain) was identified in a study of T cells of healthy individuals. V shed 6 bases and J 3 bases; nucleotides not matched to a gene: 10. The CDR3 consists of 15 residues. CDR1 is SNHLY and CDR2 is FYNNEI in the germline V gene. TCRdb re-derived calls from the 5' RACE reads in MiXCR, one entry per CDR3 protein. The table includes 60,000 to 80,000 distinct CDR3 sequences, 15% to 20% detected once. The clonotype comes from a human donor in good health. V gene TRBV2 combines with J gene TRBJ1-2; TRBD1 matches at 7 bases. This CDR3 is CASSADRTVDYGYTF. The CDR3, as DNA: TGTGCCAGCAGCGCGGACAGGACCGTTGACTATGGCTACACCTTC.